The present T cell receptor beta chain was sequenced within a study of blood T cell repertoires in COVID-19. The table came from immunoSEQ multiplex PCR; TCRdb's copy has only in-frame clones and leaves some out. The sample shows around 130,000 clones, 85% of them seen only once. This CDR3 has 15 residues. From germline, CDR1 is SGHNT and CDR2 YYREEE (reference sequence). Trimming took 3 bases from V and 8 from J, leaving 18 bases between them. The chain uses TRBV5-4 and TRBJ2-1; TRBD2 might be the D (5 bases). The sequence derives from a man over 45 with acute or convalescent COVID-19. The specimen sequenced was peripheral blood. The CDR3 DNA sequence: TGTGCCAGCAGCTCGGGAAAGAACGTTGGGGATGAGCAGTTCTTC. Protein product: CASSSGKNVGDEQFF.